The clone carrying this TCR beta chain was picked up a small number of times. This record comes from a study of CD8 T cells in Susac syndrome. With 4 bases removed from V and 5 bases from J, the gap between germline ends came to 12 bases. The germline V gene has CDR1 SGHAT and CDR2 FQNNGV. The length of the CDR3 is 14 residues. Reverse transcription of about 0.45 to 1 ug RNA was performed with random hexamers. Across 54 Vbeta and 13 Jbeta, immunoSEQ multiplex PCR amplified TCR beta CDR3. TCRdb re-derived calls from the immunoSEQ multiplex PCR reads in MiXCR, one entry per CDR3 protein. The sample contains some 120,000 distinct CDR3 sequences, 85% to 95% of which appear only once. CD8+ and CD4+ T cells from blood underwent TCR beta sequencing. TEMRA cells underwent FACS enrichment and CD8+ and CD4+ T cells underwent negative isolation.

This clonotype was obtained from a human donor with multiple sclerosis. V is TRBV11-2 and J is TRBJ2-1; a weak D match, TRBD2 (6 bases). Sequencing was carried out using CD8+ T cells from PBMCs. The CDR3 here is CASSSRAGHNEQFF. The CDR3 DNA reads TGTGCCAGCAGCTCGCGCGCGGGGCACAATGAGCAGTTCTTC.